Detailed here is one T cell receptor beta chain. This table comes from immunoSEQ multiplex PCR, and its TCRdb copy is limited to in-frame clones, with some not included. Found here are fewer than 110,000 clones, around 93% of them singletons; the top ten hold around 0.8%. The V gene's germline CDR1 is LNHDA and CDR2 SQIVND (reference sequence). This CDR3 has 12 amino acids. Trimming removed 5 bases from V and 5 bases from J, with 9 bases in between. This entry is derived from a study of T cell changes during pregnancy in multiple sclerosis. The genes are TRBV19 and TRBJ1-2; D not resolved. The input for sequencing was peripheral blood, taken in the third trimester of pregnancy. The source is a female donor in good health, enrolled as a control in a pregnancy study. The CDR3 spells CASSEGWYGYTF. In nucleotides, the CDR3 is TGTGCCAGTAGTGAGGGTTGGTATGGCTACACCTTC.